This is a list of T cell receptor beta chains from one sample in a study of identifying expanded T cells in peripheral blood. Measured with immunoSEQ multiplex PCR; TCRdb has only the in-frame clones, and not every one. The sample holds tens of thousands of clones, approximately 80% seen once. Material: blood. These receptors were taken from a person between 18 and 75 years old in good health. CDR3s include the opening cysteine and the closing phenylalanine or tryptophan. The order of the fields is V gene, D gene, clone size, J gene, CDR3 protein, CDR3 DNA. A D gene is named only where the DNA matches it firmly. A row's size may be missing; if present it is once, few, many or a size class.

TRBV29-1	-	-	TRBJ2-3	CSVKSGRERGTDTQYF	TGCAGCGTTAAGTCCGGACGGGAGAGGGGCACAGATACGCAGTATTTT
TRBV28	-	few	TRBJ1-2	CASSTSTEHYGYTF	TGTGCCAGCAGTACCTCGACAGAGCACTATGGCTACACCTTC
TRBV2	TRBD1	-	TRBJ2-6	CASSEAHNRGPGANVLTF	TGTGCCAGCAGTGAAGCACACAACAGGGGGCCTGGGGCCAACGTCCTGACTTTC
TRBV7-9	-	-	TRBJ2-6	CASSPGGSGANVLTF	TGTGCCAGCAGCCCAGGTGGCTCTGGGGCCAACGTCCTGACTTTC
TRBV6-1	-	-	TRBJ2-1	CASSVSVQSSYNEQFF	TGTGCCAGCAGTGTTTCGGTCCAAAGCTCCTACAATGAGCAGTTCTTC
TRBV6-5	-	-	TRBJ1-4	CASSFAGIGEKLFF	TGTGCCAGCAGTTTCGCAGGTATAGGAGAAAAACTGTTTTTT
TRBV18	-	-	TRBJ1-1	CASSPLVNTEAFF	TGTGCCAGCTCACCCCTAGTGAACACTGAAGCTTTCTTT
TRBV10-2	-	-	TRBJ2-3	CASSDQGGTDTQYF	TGCGCCAGCAGTGACCAGGGAGGAACAGATACGCAGTATTTT
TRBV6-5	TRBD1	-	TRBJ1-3	CASRTGGSGNTIYF	TGTGCCAGCAGAACAGGGGGGTCCGGAAACACCATATATTTT
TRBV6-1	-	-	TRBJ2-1	CASSVGQGGNEQFF	TGTGCCAGCAGTGTGGGGCAGGGGGGCAATGAGCAGTTCTTC
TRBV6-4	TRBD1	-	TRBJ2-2	CASSDSRQGNTGELFF	TGTGCCAGCAGTGACTCGCGACAGGGCAACACCGGGGAGCTGTTTTTT
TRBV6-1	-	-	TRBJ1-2	CASSERLADLLF	TGTGCCAGCAGTGAGAGATTGGCAGACCTCCTCTTC
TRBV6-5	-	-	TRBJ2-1	CASSYSNNEQFF	TGTGCCAGCAGTTACTCCAACAATGAGCAGTTCTTC
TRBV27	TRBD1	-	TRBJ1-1	CASSQRTGGLGMNTEAFF	TGTGCCAGCAGTCAAAGGACAGGAGGCCTCGGGATGAACACTGAAGCTTTCTTT
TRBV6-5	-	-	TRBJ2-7	CASSTTRAGPYEQYF	TGTGCCAGCAGTACGACCAGGGCTGGTCCCTACGAGCAGTACTTC
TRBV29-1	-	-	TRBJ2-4	CSVESWRHLAKNIQYF	TGCAGCGTTGAGTCGTGGCGACACCTAGCCAAAAACATTCAGTACTTC
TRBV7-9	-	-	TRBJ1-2	CASSLEAPVYGYTF	TGTGCCAGCAGCTTAGAGGCGCCCGTCTATGGCTACACCTTC
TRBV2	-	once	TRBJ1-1	CASSWDYQSTEAFF	TGTGCCAGCAGTTGGGACTACCAATCCACTGAAGCTTTCTTT
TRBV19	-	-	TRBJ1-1	CASVRSVNTEAFF	TGTGCCAGTGTTCGGTCAGTAAACACTGAAGCTTTCTTT
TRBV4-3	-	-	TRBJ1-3	CASSQVGQLGNTIYF	TGCGCCAGCAGCCAAGTTGGGCAATTGGGAAACACCATATATTTT
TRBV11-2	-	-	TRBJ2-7	CASSGQPALDYEQYF	TGTGCCAGCAGTGGACAGCCCGCTCTTGATTACGAGCAGTACTTC
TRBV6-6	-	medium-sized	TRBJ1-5	CASSWTENQPQHF	TGTGCCAGCAGTTGGACAGAGAATCAGCCCCAGCATTTT
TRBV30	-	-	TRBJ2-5	CARGAGETQYF	TGTGCCCGGGGGGCGGGAGAGACCCAGTACTTC
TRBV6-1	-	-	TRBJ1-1	CASSDPSFSAVNTEAFF	TGTGCCAGCAGTGACCCCTCGTTTTCGGCAGTGAACACTGAAGCTTTCTTT
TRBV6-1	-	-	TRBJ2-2	CASGEYTGELFF	TGTGCCAGCGGGGAGTACACCGGGGAGCTGTTTTTT
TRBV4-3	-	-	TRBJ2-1	CASGGWDNEQFF	TGCGCCAGCGGTGGTTGGGACAATGAGCAGTTCTTC
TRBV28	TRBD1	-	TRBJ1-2	CASLGQTYGYTF	TGTGCCAGCCTGGGACAGACCTATGGCTACACCTTC
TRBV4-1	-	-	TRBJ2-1	CASSQDRALRGREQFF	TGCGCCAGCAGCCAAGATAGGGCTCTTCGAGGACGTGAGCAGTTCTTC
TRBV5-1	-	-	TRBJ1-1	CASTSLLGGSEAFF	TGCGCCAGCACGAGCTTGTTAGGCGGGTCTGAAGCTTTCTTT
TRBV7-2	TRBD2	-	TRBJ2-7	CASSATSGTYEQYF	TGTGCCAGCAGCGCAACTAGCGGGACCTACGAGCAGTACTTC
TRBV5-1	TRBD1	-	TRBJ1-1	CASSPGGGGAYTEAFF	TGCGCCAGCAGCCCCGGTGGAGGGGGCGCTTACACTGAAGCTTTCTTT
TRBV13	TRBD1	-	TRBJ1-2	CASSFNRDRSPYGYTF	TGTGCCAGCAGCTTTAACCGGGACAGGTCCCCTTATGGCTACACCTTC
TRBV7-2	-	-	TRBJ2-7	CASRTGNYEQYF	TGTGCCAGCAGAACAGGGAACTACGAGCAGTACTTC
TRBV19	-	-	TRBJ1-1	CASSILRSSDTEAFF	TGTGCCAGTAGTATTTTGAGAAGTTCGGACACTGAAGCTTTCTTT
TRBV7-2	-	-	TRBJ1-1	CASSLYGVEAEAFF	TGTGCCAGCAGCTTATACGGGGTGGAAGCTGAAGCTTTCTTT
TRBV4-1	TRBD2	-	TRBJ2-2	CASSSGDNTGELFF	TGCGCCAGCAGTAGCGGGGACAACACCGGGGAGCTGTTTTTT
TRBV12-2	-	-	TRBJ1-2	CASRLIPLQPPPGYTF	TGTGCAAGTCGCTTAATCCCACTACAGCCACCTCCTGGCTACACCTTC
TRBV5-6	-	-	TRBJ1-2	CASSTPRWAYGYTF	TGTGCCAGCAGCACACCCCGGTGGGCCTATGGCTACACCTTC
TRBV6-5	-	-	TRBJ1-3	CASSGFSSGNTIYF	TGTGCCAGCAGCGGCTTTAGCTCTGGAAACACCATATATTTT
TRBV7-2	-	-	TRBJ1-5	CASSLGDLRGSQPQHF	TGTGCCAGCAGCTTAGGGGACCTTCGGGGCAGTCAGCCCCAGCATTTT
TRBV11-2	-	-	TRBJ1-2	CASSPGASANQDYGYTF	TGTGCCAGCAGCCCGGGTGCTTCCGCCAATCAAGACTATGGCTACACCTTC
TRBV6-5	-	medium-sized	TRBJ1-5	CASSPSDRPFQPQHF	TGTGCCAGCAGTCCGTCCGACAGGCCTTTTCAGCCCCAGCATTTT
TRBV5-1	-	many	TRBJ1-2	CASSPTGNNYGYTF	TGCGCCAGCAGCCCAACAGGGAATAACTATGGCTACACCTTC
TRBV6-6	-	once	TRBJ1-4	CASSKNTATNEKLFF	TGTGCCAGCAGCAAAAATACTGCAACTAATGAAAAACTGTTTTTT
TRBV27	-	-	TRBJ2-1	CASGLAGNEQFF	TGTGCCAGCGGTCTAGCAGGCAATGAGCAGTTCTTC
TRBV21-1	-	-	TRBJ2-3	CASSSQGVLSRQPLTDTQYF	TGTGCCAGCAGCAGCCAAGGAGTCCTTTCGCGACAGCCTCTCACAGATACGCAGTATTTT
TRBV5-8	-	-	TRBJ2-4	CASSLGRDRWGNIQYF	TGTGCCAGCAGCTTGGGGCGGGACAGATGGGGAAACATTCAGTACTTC
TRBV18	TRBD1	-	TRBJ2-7	CASSPLGQGGYEQYF	TGTGCCAGCTCACCACTTGGACAGGGTGGCTACGAGCAGTACTTC
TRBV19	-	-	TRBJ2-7	CASSMGPRGEQYF	TGTGCCAGTAGTATGGGTCCGAGGGGCGAGCAGTACTTC
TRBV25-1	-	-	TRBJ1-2	CASSDQGYGYTF	TGTGCCAGCAGTGATCAGGGCTACGGCTACACCTTC
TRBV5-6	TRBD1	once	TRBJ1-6	CASSETGGGSPLHF	TGTGCCAGTTCGGAGACAGGGGGCGGTTCACCCCTCCACTTT
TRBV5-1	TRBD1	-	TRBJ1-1	CASTPGQGIPEAFF	TGCGCCAGCACGCCGGGACAGGGGATACCTGAAGCTTTCTTT
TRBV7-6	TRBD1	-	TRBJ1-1	CASSLGQSNTEAFF	TGTGCCAGCAGCTTGGGACAGTCGAACACTGAAGCTTTCTTT
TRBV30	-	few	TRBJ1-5	CAWSPKGPRNQPQHF	TGTGCCTGGAGCCCAAAAGGTCCCCGTAATCAGCCCCAGCATTTT
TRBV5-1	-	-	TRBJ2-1	CASSLVTYNEQFF	TGCGCCAGCAGCTTGGTGACATACAATGAGCAGTTCTTC
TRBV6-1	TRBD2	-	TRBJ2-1	CASRGTSGVYNEQFF	TGTGCCAGCAGAGGGACTAGCGGGGTGTACAATGAGCAGTTCTTC
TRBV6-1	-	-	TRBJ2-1	CASSGTGQRGFF	TGTGCCAGCAGTGGGACGGGTCAAAGGGGGTTCTTC